Listed below are T cell receptor beta chains from one sample, sequenced in a study of T-cell memory formation after mild COVID-19. In TCRdb, the 5' RACE reads were re-called with MiXCR into one record per CDR3 protein. Among some 210,000 distinct CDR3 sequences listed, over 9.5% were seen once. The sample taken for sequencing was PBMCs or a T cell subset sorted from them (not recorded which). All receptors come from a man aged 18-30 years who had mild COVID-19 (a few samples of this study predate the infection). Cell type and time point are not known. Each CDR3 is given with its conserved first and last residue.

j_call	v_call	cdr3_aa
TRBJ2-1	TRBV20-1	CSARQGSYNEQFF
TRBJ2-1	TRBV12-3/TRBV12-4	CASSFGGNEQFF
TRBJ2-7	TRBV5-4	CASSLVGGDEQYF
TRBJ2-3	TRBV5-1	CASSLATSGATDTQYF
TRBJ1-1	TRBV20-1	CSARETANTEAFF
TRBJ1-1	TRBV5-1	CASSPAFSITDTEAFF
TRBJ2-1	TRBV4-3	CASSQVLHRGNEQFF
TRBJ1-2	TRBV9	CASSVGGYNYGYTF
TRBJ2-7	TRBV19	CASSESGTGAPSSYEQYF
TRBJ2-3	TRBV2	CASRAGTGRGTDTQYF
TRBJ2-1	TRBV6-6	CASSQGRRANCEQFF
TRBJ2-5	TRBV5-1	CASSPQGGFQETQYF
TRBJ1-1	TRBV5-1	CASSLGPRQGGNTEAFF
TRBJ2-1	TRBV5-1	CASKTGGGNEQFF
TRBJ2-7	TRBV28	CASSWASYEQYF
TRBJ1-2	TRBV14	CASSPGPDRGLHGYTF
TRBJ2-5	TRBV20-1	CSARTGGAWETQYF
TRBJ1-4	TRBV6-6	CASRVGVEELFF
TRBJ1-5	TRBV9	CASSGRLSNQPQHF
TRBJ2-5	TRBV4-2	CASSSPSIRETQYF
TRBJ1-2	TRBV12-5	CASGPNRDIANYGYTF
TRBJ2-5	TRBV18	CASSPRVAETQYF
TRBJ1-1	TRBV20-1	CSASAGDRGTEAFF
TRBJ1-3	TRBV20-1	CSARRAPAGNTIYF
TRBJ2-1	TRBV20-1	CSAAFNRDNEQFF
TRBJ1-5	TRBV12-3/TRBV12-4	CASSPQGIGQPQHF
TRBJ1-5	TRBV7-2	CASSSQGGFQPQHF
TRBJ1-1	TRBV6-5	CASTPTLDRGYEAFF
TRBJ1-1	TRBV20-1	CSAKHRDRGPFF
TRBJ2-1	TRBV2	CASSEADGLPNF
TRBJ1-4	TRBV12-3/TRBV12-4	CASSPVSTNEKLFF
TRBJ1-2	TRBV20-1	CSAREDRGPYGYTF
TRBJ2-1	TRBV28	CASGGGLYNEQFF
TRBJ1-5	TRBV3-1	CASSARDRGQPQHF
TRBJ2-3	TRBV20-1	CSAPVMTGGGYTDTQYF
TRBJ2-7	TRBV12-3/TRBV12-4	CASSLALSGYSAGLEQYF
TRBJ2-3	TRBV6-6	CASSYSTGLDTQYF
TRBJ1-2	TRBV6-5	CASSYSNGNRYGYTF
TRBJ2-3	TRBV6-5	CASSRGRADTQYF
TRBJ2-7	TRBV2	CASSARVFYEQYF
TRBJ2-7	TRBV20-1	CSALSGGLTYEQYF